This T cell receptor (beta chain) originates from a study of cytomegalovirus exposure and HLA in healthy donors. General study results and limits: Associated with HLA alleles at 0.05 false discovery rate in a later analysis were over 15,000 TCR beta sequences. The later analysis indicated that the majority of CMV-associated TCR beta chains appeared HLA-restricted. A list of approximately 160 TCR beta chains associated with cytomegalovirus was given.

The PCR used 60 Vbeta and 13 Jbeta primers. The repertoire was sequenced with immunoSEQ multiplex PCR; TCRdb's copy has only in-frame clones and lacks some. The repertoire holds just over 150,000 clones, with roughly 80% as singletons. On this clone: The target antigen is unknown.

The receptor comes from a female donor in good health and CMV-seronegative. Sequenced: PBMCs.

The CDR3 nucleotides are TGTGCCAGCATGGGGAGCGGAAACACCATATATTTT. This gives the protein CASMGSGNTIYF. J is TRBJ1-3 and V is TRBV28; no reliable D call. Between the trimmed V and J ends, which lost 7 bases and 4 bases, there was a span of 8 bases. The length of the CDR3 is 12 residues. The germline CDR1 and CDR2 sequences are MDHEN and SYDVKM.